These T cell receptor beta chains were read from a single sample in a study of blood T cell repertoires in COVID-19. Method: immunoSEQ multiplex PCR; TCRdb's copy keeps in-frame clones and lacks some. The sample contains hundreds of thousands of clones, about 90% of which appear only once. The specimen sequenced was peripheral blood. Every receptor here comes from a woman in her 70s with COVID-19, enrolled during active disease. Both conserved end residues are part of each CDR3. A D gene is named only where the DNA matches it firmly. Clone sizes are given selectively: once, few, many, or a class where the clone is expanded.

>.|TRBJ2-3|TRBD2|TRBV7-9
CASSLRLAGGKLSDTQYF
TGTGCCAGCAGCTTACGGCTAGCGGGGGGGAAACTGTCAGATACGCAGTATTTT
>once|TRBJ2-3|TRBD2|TRBV7-9
CASSFERGYLSTDTQYF
TGTGCCAGCAGTTTTGAGCGGGGGTATCTTAGCACAGATACGCAGTATTTT
>once|TRBJ2-2|.|TRBV19
CASSITGPGELFF
TGTGCCAGTAGTATAACAGGGCCCGGGGAGCTGTTTTTT
>.|TRBJ1-2|TRBD1|TRBV6-1
CASSETTGGGNYGYTF
TGTGCCAGCAGTGAAACCACAGGGGGCGGTAACTATGGCTACACCTTC
>once|TRBJ1-1|TRBD1|TRBV29-1
CSVIRQGITEAFF
TGCAGCGTTATCCGACAGGGGATAACTGAAGCTTTCTTT
>.|TRBJ2-5|TRBD2|TRBV5-1
CASSPGLAGQETQYF
TGCGCCAGCAGCCCCGGACTAGCGGGACAAGAGACCCAGTACTTC
>.|TRBJ1-1|TRBD1|TRBV19
CASSPWTGGNTEAFF
TGTGCCAGTAGTCCCTGGACAGGGGGTAACACTGAAGCTTTCTTT
>.|TRBJ2-7|TRBD2|TRBV27
CASSRQGSGGIYEQYF
TGTGCCAGCAGTCGCCAAGGGAGCGGGGGAATATACGAGCAGTACTTC
>once|TRBJ2-7|.|TRBV10-3
CAIRGTGTGNPYEQYF
TGTGCCATCAGGGGAACAGGGACGGGGAACCCGTACGAGCAGTACTTC
>.|TRBJ1-1|.|TRBV28
CASSFSEEAFF
TGTGCCAGCAGTTTTTCGGAGGAAGCTTTCTTT
>.|TRBJ2-3|TRBD2|TRBV5-1
CASSLPGTSGGQTAQHTQYF
TGCGCCAGCAGCTTGCCCGGGACTAGCGGGGGCCAAACGGCCCAGCATACGCAGTATTTT
>once|TRBJ2-3|.|TRBV4-1
CASSQQSTDTQYF
TGCGCCAGCAGCCAACAGAGCACAGATACGCAGTATTTT
>.|TRBJ1-6|.|TRBV5-1
CASSLGQTYNSPLHF
TGCGCCAGCAGCTTGGGACAGACGTATAATTCACCCCTCCACTTT
>.|TRBJ1-1|.|TRBV5-1
CASSLSGVGTEAFF
TGCGCCAGCAGCTTATCCGGGGTGGGCACTGAAGCTTTCTTT
>.|TRBJ1-1|TRBD1|TRBV5-4
CASSPQQGRDTEAFF
TGTGCCAGCAGCCCTCAACAGGGGAGAGACACTGAAGCTTTCTTT
>.|TRBJ2-5|.|TRBV21-1
CASSTGLAGGLETQYF
TGTGCCAGCAGCACCGGACTAGCGGGGGGGCTGGAGACCCAGTACTTC
>once|TRBJ2-1|.|TRBV2
CASRKNPSSYNEQFF
TGTGCCAGCAGGAAAAATCCGAGCTCCTACAATGAGCAGTTCTTC
>.|TRBJ1-2|.|TRBV7-2
CASSFDRGSGYTF
TGTGCCAGCAGCTTCGATAGGGGGAGTGGCTACACCTTC
>.|TRBJ1-1|TRBD1|TRBV9
CASSVADRGANTEAFF
TGTGCCAGCAGCGTGGCGGACAGGGGGGCGAACACTGAAGCTTTCTTT
>few|TRBJ2-7|.|TRBV28
CASSFSARAEQYF
TGTGCCAGCAGTTTCAGTGCCAGGGCCGAGCAGTACTTC
>.|TRBJ2-3|TRBD2|TRBV24-1
CATSDNRLAGISDTQYF
TGTGCCACCAGTGATAACCGACTAGCGGGGATCTCAGATACGCAGTATTTT
>once|TRBJ1-2|.|TRBV18
CASSPRTEINYGYTF
TGTGCCAGCTCACCCCGGACAGAGATAAACTATGGCTACACCTTC
>.|TRBJ2-3|TRBD2|TRBV19
CASTGRAGATTDTQYF
TGTGCCAGTACCGGGAGGGCGGGGGCTACCACAGATACGCAGTATTTT
>.|TRBJ2-1|.|TRBV5-8
CASTRGTYNEQFF
TGTGCCAGCACCCGGGGGACCTACAATGAGCAGTTCTTC
>.|TRBJ1-2|TRBD1|TRBV12-3/TRBV12-4
CASNKQGAGGYTF
TGTGCCAGCAATAAACAGGGGGCGGGAGGCTACACCTTC
>.|TRBJ2-7|TRBD2|TRBV19
CASSTSSGGPPYEQYF
TGTGCCAGTAGTACATCTAGCGGGGGCCCTCCCTACGAGCAGTACTTC
>.|TRBJ1-1|.|TRBV27
CASKQGTTEAFF
TGTGCCAGCAAGCAGGGTACCACTGAAGCTTTCTTT
>few|TRBJ1-2|.|TRBV5-1
CASSPGHQKDGYTF
TGCGCCAGCAGCCCGGGACACCAAAAGGACGGCTACACCTTC
>.|TRBJ1-1|.|TRBV12-3/TRBV12-4
CASSLSGSGAFF
TGTGCCAGCAGTCTCTCGGGAAGCGGAGCTTTCTTT
>.|TRBJ2-1|TRBD2|TRBV19
CASSTLAGSSYNEQFF
TGTGCCAGTAGTACCCTAGCGGGGAGCTCCTACAATGAGCAGTTCTTC
>.|TRBJ1-2|.|TRBV6-2/TRBV6-3
CASSYSVRTTTNYGYTF
TGTGCCAGCAGTTATTCCGTGAGGACAACCACTAACTATGGCTACACCTTC
>.|TRBJ1-6|.|TRBV6-1
CASSEGNSLSILHF
TGTGCCAGCAGTGAAGGAAACAGTCTTTCCATCCTCCACTTT
>.|TRBJ1-1|TRBD1|TRBV9
CASSAAGTATEAFF
TGTGCCAGCAGCGCCGCCGGGACAGCCACTGAAGCTTTCTTT
>.|TRBJ2-7|TRBD2|TRBV19
CASSMLTSGGYEQYF
TGTGCCAGTAGTATGTTGACTAGCGGGGGCTACGAGCAGTACTTC
>.|TRBJ2-2|.|TRBV9
CASSVGGYTGELFF
TGTGCCAGCAGCGTGGGGGGTTATACCGGGGAGCTGTTTTTT
>.|TRBJ2-1|.|TRBV5-6
CASSSFNEQFF
TGTGCCAGCAGCTCTTTTAATGAGCAGTTCTTC
>.|TRBJ1-2|.|TRBV27
CASSLGGGYGYTF
TGTGCCAGCAGTTTGGGAGGGGGCTATGGCTACACCTTC